The entry below gives a single TCR beta chain sequence along with its context. The clone's antigen remains unknown. No much larger clone exists at a distance of one base, and base qualities are not known. Including cysteine and phenylalanine, the CDR3 has 14 amino acids. This entry keeps only the CDR3 DNA: 42 bases, framed from base 1. Reading the germline V gene gives CDR1 MDHEN and CDR2 SYDVKM. The germline V end is reduced by 8 bases and the J end by 10 bases; junction bases left unmatched: 14. Library preparation employed the immunoSEQ multiplex PCR assay. The immuneACCESS repertoire file appears here via TCRdb, limited to in-frame rearrangements. These files lack a portion of the clones; in checked studies, under half of the deficit traces to unresolved V genes, and the cause of the others is not known. This sample lists over 80,000 clones; around four fifths were detected once. The top ten clonotypes cover 0.84% of the sample.

The data were obtained in a study of radiotherapy plus CTLA-4 blockade in lung cancer (dated by TCRdb to about 2018). About the investigation overall: Among enrolled patients, approximately 19% had an objective response and 31% reached disease control. Overall study outcomes, separate from this receptor: TCR clones derived from tumors expanded in peripheral blood after treatment with radiotherapy and ipilimumab. The strongest predictors of response were reported to be early dynamic shifts in blood T cell clones along with a rise in serum interferon-beta following radiation.

The study tested focal radiation therapy combined with CTLA-4 blockade (ipilimumab) in patients with chemo-refractory metastatic non-small-cell lung cancer. This chain joins TRBV28 to TRBJ2-1; a stretch of 7 junction bases matches TRBD2. This TCR was sampled from a human donor with non-small cell lung cancer who had stable disease on radiotherapy plus ipilimumab. Sequences were derived from peripheral blood, sampled from a patient treated with radiotherapy plus ipilimumab. The CDR3 amino acid sequence is: CASRPGGAGREQFF. The nucleotide sequence reads as follows: TGTGCCAGCCGACCGGGGGGAGCGGGGAGGGAGCAGTTCTTC.